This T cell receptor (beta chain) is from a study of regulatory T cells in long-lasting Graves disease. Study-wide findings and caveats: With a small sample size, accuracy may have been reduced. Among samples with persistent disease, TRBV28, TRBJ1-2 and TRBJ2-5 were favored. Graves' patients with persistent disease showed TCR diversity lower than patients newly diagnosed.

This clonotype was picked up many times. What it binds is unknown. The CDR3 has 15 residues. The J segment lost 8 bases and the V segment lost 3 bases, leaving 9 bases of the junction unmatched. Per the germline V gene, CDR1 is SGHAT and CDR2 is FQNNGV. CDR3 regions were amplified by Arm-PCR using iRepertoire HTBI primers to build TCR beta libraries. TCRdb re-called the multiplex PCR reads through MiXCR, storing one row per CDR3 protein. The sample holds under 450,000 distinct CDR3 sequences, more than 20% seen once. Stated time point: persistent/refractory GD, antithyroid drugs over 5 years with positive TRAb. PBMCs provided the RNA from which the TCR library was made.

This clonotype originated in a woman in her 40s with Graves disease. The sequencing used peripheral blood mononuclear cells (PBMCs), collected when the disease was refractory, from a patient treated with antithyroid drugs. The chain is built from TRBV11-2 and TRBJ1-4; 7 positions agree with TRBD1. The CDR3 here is CASSFRQGGGEKLFF. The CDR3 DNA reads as TGTGCCAGCAGCTTCAGACAGGGCGGAGGGGAAAAACTGTTTTTT.